This entry lists 18 T cell receptor beta chains sequenced from one sample in a study of T-cell reconstitution after alpha-beta-depleted transplantation in children. TCRbeta library preparation incorporated unique molecular identifiers. TCRdb itself ran the PCR reads through MiXCR, one entry per CDR3 protein. The table records approximately 510,000 distinct CDR3 sequences, about 18% of them present only once. The specimen comprised PBMCs from the stem cell graft donor, sampled from the stem cell graft. The source of these receptors is a human donor who donated a stem cell graft to a child with acute lymphoblastic leukemia.

This clonotype was observed a few times. The genes are TRBV15 and TRBJ2-1; D is tentatively TRBD1 or TRBD2 (6 bases each). Germline-derived CDR1 and CDR2 are LNHNV and YYDKDF (reference sequence). The CDR3 has 15 amino acids. V was pared by 0 bases and J by 4 bases, with 10 bases between. CDR3 sequence reads: CATSREGGNYNEQFF. In nucleotides, the CDR3 is TGTGCCACCAGCAGAGAGGGGGGCAATTACAATGAGCAGTTCTTC. Supplemented by reference TRBV15 and TRBJ2-1, the full variable domain reads DAMVIQNPRYQVTQFGKPVTLSCSQTLNHNVMYWYQQKSSQAPKLLFHYYDKDFNNEADTPDNFQSRRPNTSFCFLDIRSPGLGDTAMYLCATSREGGNYNEQFFGPGTRLTVL.

This clonotype came up a few times. The chain is built from TRBV12-3 or TRBV12-4 and TRBJ2-2; D remains unclear. This CDR3 is built from 11 residues. Between the trimmed V and J ends, which lost 11 bases and 7 bases, there was a span of 11 bases. Here the CDR3 reads CAGSGGGELFF. In DNA form, the CDR3 reads TGTGCCGGATCCGGCGGCGGGGAGCTGTTTTTT.

This clonotype came up many times. The rearrangement joins TRBV9 to TRBJ2-7, with 9 positions matching TRBD2. The trim removed 4 bases at V and 5 bases at J, leaving 10 bases unmatched. Germline loops: CDR1 SGDLS, CDR2 YYNGEE. The CDR3 totals 15 residues. CDR3 residues: CASSPLLAGFNEQYF. CDR3 in DNA: TGTGCCAGCAGCCCCCTACTAGCGGGTTTCAACGAGCAGTACTTC.

V usage is TRBV7-9 and J usage is TRBJ2-5, with TRBD1 matching over 7 bases. CDR3 size: 15 residues. The germline CDR1 and CDR2 sequences are SEHNR and FQNEAQ (reference sequence). Losses at the gene ends were 5 bases for V and 1 base for J; bases not matched to a gene: 7. The CDR3 DNA follows: TGTGCCAGCAGCGCCCGGGACAGTTCCCAAGAGACCCAGTACTTC. It encodes CASSARDSSQETQYF.

The chain has TRBV4-1 and TRBJ2-2; D unclear. V was clipped by 3 bases and J by 6 bases, with 5 bases between them. Germline V gives CDR1 MGHRA, CDR2 YSYEKL. This CDR3 contains 12 residues. The DNA for the CDR3 is TGCGCCAGCAGCCACGGAGCCGGGGAGCTGTTTTTT. It codes for CASSHGAGELFF.

The CDR3 reads CATEALAVYNEQFF. CDR3 sequence (DNA): TGTGCCACCGAGGCTCTAGCGGTTTACAATGAGCAGTTCTTC. The chain couples TRBV12-3 or TRBV12-4 to TRBJ2-1, with 7 bases fitting TRBD2. Trimming at V came to 10 bases and at J to 4 bases, leaving 10 bases not matched to a gene. The CDR3 totals 14 residues.

This rearrangement joins TRBV7-8 to TRBJ2-2; D is possibly TRBD1 (6 bases). The CDR3 covers 16 residues. The V end was cut by 2 bases, the J end by 6 bases, with 16 bases between. The germline V gene has CDR1 SGHVS and CDR2 FQNEAQ. For the CDR3, the DNA is TGTGCCAGCAGCTTAAGGAACAGGGTGATGGCCGGGGAGCTGTTTTTT. Translation gives CASSLRNRVMAGELFF.

This clonotype occurred a few times. The rearrangement links TRBV19 to TRBJ1-5; a possible D gene is TRBD1 (5 bases). V was trimmed by 5 bases and J by 2 bases, leaving 10 bases between them. This CDR3 is built from 14 residues. Germline V gives CDR1 LNHDA, CDR2 SQIVND (reference sequence). The CDR3 DNA reads TGTGCCAGTAGTGACGGGGGACGCAATCAGCCCCAGCATTTT. Amino acid sequence: CASSDGGRNQPQHF.

This clonotype was seen a few times. The chain couples TRBV29-1 to TRBJ2-5; 12 nucleotides align to TRBD1. Germline V gene sequence: CDR1 SQVTM, CDR2 ANQGSEA. There are 16 residues in the CDR3. The V gene end was trimmed by 3 bases and the J gene end by 2 bases; junction bases not matched to a gene: 7. The CDR3 region has the DNA TGCAGCGTTGACCGGGACAGGGGGCACCGGCAAGAGACCCAGTACTTC. The encoded protein is CSVDRDRGHRQETQYF. The whole variable domain, filled in from reference TRBV29-1 and TRBJ2-5, reads SAVISQKPSRDICQRGTSLTIQCQVDSQVTMMFWYRQQPGQSLTLIATANQGSEATYESGFVIDKFPISRPNLTFSTLTVSNMSPEDSSIYLCSVDRDRGHRQETQYFGPGTRLLVL.

This clonotype was counted only a few times. The rearrangement links TRBV3-1 to TRBJ2-1; 8 bases fit TRBD2. CDR3 size: 16 residues. The germline CDR1 and CDR2 sequences are LGHDT and YNNKEL (reference sequence). The junction had 7 bases not matched to a gene; V was cut back by 0 bases and J by 6 bases. CDR3 loop: CASSQDRASGLNEQFF. For the CDR3, the DNA is TGTGCCAGCAGCCAAGATCGGGCTAGCGGGCTCAATGAGCAGTTCTTC.

This clonotype was observed a handful of times. This chain connects TRBV5-1 to TRBJ2-1; the D gene could be TRBD1 or TRBD2 (5 bases each). Trimming took 0 bases from V and 10 from J, leaving 11 bases between them. CDR3 length: 13 amino acids. From germline, CDR1 is SGHRS and CDR2 YFSETQ. CDR3 loop: CASSLAEGWEQFF. DNA for the CDR3: TGCGCCAGCAGCTTGGCCGAGGGGTGGGAGCAGTTCTTC.

The chain couples TRBV5-1 to TRBJ1-1, with a tentative D call TRBD1 (5 bases). Germline assignment: CDR1 SGHRS and CDR2 YFSETQ. V dropped 1 base and J dropped 3 bases, with 16 bases sitting between them. The CDR3 extends over 16 amino acids. CDR3 protein: CASSLQAGLGDTEAFF. For the CDR3, the DNA is TGCGCCAGCAGCTTGCAAGCCGGTCTAGGGGACACTGAAGCTTTCTTT. The full variable domain, with the rest looked up from reference TRBV5-1 and TRBJ1-1, is KAGVTQTPRYLIKTRGQQVTLSCSPISGHRSVSWYQQTPGQGLQFLFEYFSETQRNKGNFPGRFSGRQFSNSRSEMNVSTLELGDSALYLCASSLQAGLGDTEAFFGQGTRLTVV.

This clonotype has only a few counts. The gene calls are TRBV11-2 and TRBJ2-1; maybe TRBD2 (6 bases). With 5 bases removed from V and 3 bases from J, the gap between germline ends came to 17 bases. Germline CDR1 reads SGHAT; CDR2 reads FQNNGV. There are 16 residues in the CDR3. The CDR3 region is CASSRVGDSYYNEQFF. The CDR3 DNA follows: TGTGCCAGCAGCCGAGTGGGGGACTCGTACTACAATGAGCAGTTCTTC.

V is TRBV12-3 or TRBV12-4 and J is TRBJ2-4; D ambiguous. The CDR3 covers 14 residues. V was clipped by 4 bases and J by 6 bases, with 13 bases between them. This chain's CDR3 is CASSSGGPGNIQYF. DNA of the CDR3: TGTGCCAGCAGTTCCGGCGGCCCGGGAAACATTCAGTACTTC.

This clonotype was seen only a few times. This chain links TRBV6-1 with TRBJ1-5; a possible D gene is TRBD1 (5 bases). The ends were cut back, 6 bases at V and 0 bases at J, with 24 bases in the middle. The CDR3 has 19 residues. Germline V gene sequence: CDR1 MNHNS, CDR2 SASEGT. CDR3 region: CASRARRVQVPYSNQPQHF. The CDR3 DNA sequence: TGTGCCAGCAGGGCGAGGCGCGTACAGGTGCCCTATAGCAATCAGCCCCAGCATTTT.

The chain links TRBV9 to TRBJ2-2; D is undetermined. Germline V gene sequence: CDR1 SGDLS, CDR2 YYNGEE. There are 16 residues in the CDR3. V was shortened by 4 bases and J by 0 bases, with 13 bases between the two germline ends. For the CDR3, the DNA is TGTGCCAGCAGCCTCTCCAGGAGCGCGAACACCGGGGAGCTGTTTTTT. Amino acid sequence: CASSLSRSANTGELFF.

This rearrangement joins TRBV20-1 to TRBJ2-5; D is possibly TRBD2 (5 bases). Germline V CDR1 and CDR2: DFQATT, SNEGSKA (reference sequence). This CDR3 region has 15 residues. V was clipped by 6 bases and J by 5 bases, with 22 bases between them. CDR3 amino acids: CSARGIDYLWETQYF. The CDR3 DNA reads as TGCAGTGCCCGCGGTATAGACTACCTTTGGGAGACCCAGTACTTC.

This clonotype occurred a few times. V and J are TRBV28 and TRBJ2-7; 7 bases are shared with TRBD2. The V segment lost 4 bases and the J segment 0 bases; nucleotides outside the gene matches: 3. The CDR3 spans 14 residues. Germline V gene data show CDR1 as MDHEN and CDR2 as SYDVKM. This chain's CDR3 is CASSSTSLSYEQYF. As DNA, the CDR3 is TGTGCCAGCAGTTCGACTAGCCTCTCCTACGAGCAGTACTTC.